This T cell receptor beta chain was sequenced during a study of monozygotic twins with inflammatory bowel disease. General study findings and limits: Comparison of concordant versus discordant twins revealed no difference in repertoire similarity, possibly due to limited power. In patient repertoires, differing immunosuppressive treatments may have added some variability.

About 3.5 ug of total RNA went into each TCR library. TCRdb re-called the 5' RACE reads and shows each CDR3 protein once, DNA omitted. This specimen shows around 220,000 distinct CDR3 sequences; the ten leading clones hold 6% to 9%. The CDR3 length is 17 residues. The germline gives CDR1 MNHEY, CDR2 SVGAGI. Points on this clonotype: The target antigen is unknown.

This receptor was identified in a human donor with ulcerative colitis or Crohn's disease, or a healthy co-twin of an affected twin (not recorded which). V is TRBV6-5 and J is TRBJ2-3; TCRdb outputs TRBD1, but without DNA this stays unchecked. The sequenced sample was blood. The CDR3 spells CASSYPTTPIVTDTQYF.